This T cell receptor (beta chain) originates from a study of tumor-infiltrating lymphocytes in primary liver carcinoma. Concerning this clonotype: One junction end does not reproduce the germline sequence, and a read error may be involved.

Joint extraction of RNA and DNA used about 17-31 mg of bulk tissue that was unsorted. TCR beta cDNA was made from 500 ng total RNA with a constant-region primer. ARM-PCR was slightly modified, and three nested multiplex PCR rounds with it gave rise to the TCR beta libraries. In the first two PCR rounds, TRBV1-TRBV30 forward primers were paired with a C-beta reverse primer, and each round lasted roughly 9 cycles. TCRdb reprocessed the multiplex PCR reads with MiXCR, giving one entry per CDR3 protein. The data contain just under 95,000 distinct CDR3 sequences, approximately 68% of them singletons. Germline CDR1 and CDR2: SGHAT and FQDESV (reference sequence). The CDR3 length is 14 residues.

Sequenced sample: tumor-adjacent normal liver tissue. The V gene is TRBV11-1, the J gene TRBJ2-1, with 7 bases aligning to TRBD2. The sequence was obtained from a man aged 40-49 years with primary liver carcinoma and hepatitis B virus infection. The CDR3 region has the DNA TGTGCCAGCAGCAAAGCGGGAAGTAGGAATGAGCAGTTTTTC. Translation: CASSKAGSRNEQFF.